Following are 24 T cell receptor beta chains from one sample sequenced in a study of cytomegalovirus exposure and HLA in healthy donors. Sequencing used immunoSEQ multiplex PCR; TCRdb keeps in-frame clones, though not all of them. Among over 45,000 clones listed, about 90% were seen once. The sample consisted of PBMCs. These receptors all stem from a woman aged 25 to 39 in good health and CMV-seronegative.

As regards this clone: Germline and junction disagree at one end, which may indicate a read error. The chain employs TRBV28 and TRBJ2-7, with TRBD2 as a possible D gene (6 bases). Germline V gives CDR1 MDHEN, CDR2 SYDVKM. CDR3 length equals 13 residues. In nucleotides, the CDR3 is TGTGCCTGGGGACCGGGACTTACCTATGAGCAGTACTTC. As protein: CAWGPGLTYEQYF.

DNA for the CDR3: TGTGCCAGCAGTTCACGGGAGGAGGTCAACACCGGGGAGCTGTTTTTT. This gives the protein CASSSREEVNTGELFF. V is TRBV28 and J is TRBJ2-2, with 7 bases that match TRBD2. J was trimmed by 2 bases and V by 4 bases; bases with no gene match: 7. Germline V gene data show CDR1 as MDHEN and CDR2 as SYDVKM. The CDR3 consists of 16 residues.

This sequence joins TRBV7-2 and TRBJ2-1, with 9 bases lining up with TRBD2. The CDR3 is 13 residues long. The V segment lost 7 bases and the J segment 3 bases; nucleotides outside the gene matches: 1. CDR1 is SGHTA, CDR2 FQGNSA, per germline. CDR3 DNA sequence: TGTGCCAGCAATAGCGGGAGCTACAATGAGCAGTTCTTC. Protein: CASNSGSYNEQFF.

The V gene is TRBV27, the J gene TRBJ2-7; 11 bases align to TRBD2. The CDR3 runs 16 residues. Germline CDR1 reads MNHEY; CDR2 reads SMNVEV (reference sequence). V dropped 6 bases and J dropped 2; count of bases not matched to a gene: 9. The CDR3 DNA reads as TGTGCCAGCAGGGCAATAGCGGGAGGGCCTCCCTACGAGCAGTACTTC. Its protein is CASRAIAGGPPYEQYF.

This clone was seen just once. V gene TRBV6-5 combines with J gene TRBJ1-1, with TRBD1 identical over 7 bases. CDR1 and CDR2 from the germline V gene are MNHEY and SVGAGI. V lost 5 bases and J lost 1; bases outside the gene matches: 7. The CDR3 extends over 15 amino acids. The CDR3 nucleotides read TGTGCCAGCAGTCTAAGCCGGGACAGGAACACTGAAGCTTTCTTT. This codes for CASSLSRDRNTEAFF.

CDR3 bases: TGTGCCAGCAGTTCCCCTACAGGGTTGTATTTT. Amino acids: CASSSPTGLYF. The chain has TRBV6-5 and TRBJ2-3; the D gene is possibly TRBD1 (6 bases). Germline assignment: CDR1 MNHEY and CDR2 SVGAGI. Trimming stripped 4 bases from V and 14 bases from J, with 13 bases between. The CDR3 covers 11 residues.

The V call is TRBV13, the J call TRBJ2-1; 8 bases map to TRBD2. Germline CDR1 and CDR2: PRHDT and FYEKMQ (reference sequence). Trimming removed 5 bases from V and 7 bases from J; junction bases left unmatched: 16. The CDR3 covers 17 residues. The CDR3 protein is CASSPTSLGAGVNEQFF. In DNA, the CDR3 is TGTGCCAGCAGCCCCACGAGCCTGGGAGCGGGAGTGAATGAGCAGTTCTTC.

The chain joins TRBV4-1 to TRBJ2-7; D is unresolved. Germline V CDR1 and CDR2: MGHRA, YSYEKL. Trimming removed 0 bases from V and 3 bases from J, with 6 bases in between. This CDR3 is 13 amino acids long. CDR3 bases: TGCGCCAGCAGCCAAGATCCCTTCTACGAGCAGTACTTC. Protein product: CASSQDPFYEQYF.

The chain couples TRBV6-6 to TRBJ1-2, with TRBD1 identical over 9 bases. CDR1 and CDR2 (germline): MNHNY, SVGAGI (reference sequence). V lost 6 bases and J lost 2; bases outside the gene matches: 1. This CDR3 region has 13 residues. CDR3: CASRGQGNYGYTF. DNA for the CDR3: TGTGCCAGCAGGGGACAGGGAAACTATGGCTACACCTTC.

The sample holds one count of this clone. The chain joins TRBV10-2 to TRBJ2-5; 8 bases line up with TRBD2. The V and J ends lost 2 bases and 5 bases, in that order; junction bases with no gene match: 7. CDR1 and CDR2 (germline): WSHSY, SAAADI. There are 15 residues in the CDR3. The CDR3 reads CASSERDSGMETQYF. In DNA, the CDR3 is TGCGCCAGCAGTGAGCGGGATAGCGGGATGGAGACCCAGTACTTC.

This clone was counted at least ten times. This sequence joins TRBV28 and TRBJ2-7; 7 bases are shared with TRBD2. The CDR3 is made up of 14 amino acids. CDR1 and CDR2 (germline): MDHEN, SYDVKM. J gave up 3 bases and V 4 bases, and 6 bases lay outside the gene matches. CDR3 protein: CASSSELAGYEQYF. The CDR3 bases are TGTGCCAGCAGTTCTGAGTTAGCGGGCTACGAGCAGTACTTC.

V gene TRBV18 combines with J gene TRBJ2-5, with D possibly matching TRBD2 (5 bases). Trimming shortened V by 4 bases and J by 3 bases, and 12 bases separated the two germline ends. Per the germline V gene, CDR1 is KGHSH and CDR2 is LQKENI. This CDR3 has 14 amino acids. Here the CDR3 reads CASSQGFGEETQYF. The CDR3 DNA reads as TGTGCCAGCTCACAGGGCTTCGGGGAAGAGACCCAGTACTTC.

The rearrangement uses TRBV7-9 and TRBJ2-7; TRBD1 matches at 7 bases. CDR3 length equals 13 residues. Germline lookup yields CDR1 SEHNR and CDR2 FQNEAQ (reference sequence). V was clipped by 5 bases and J by 3 bases; unmatched bases: 4. Written as DNA, the CDR3 is TGTGCCAGCAGCCCCGGGACAGTCTACGAGCAGTACTTC. It translates to CASSPGTVYEQYF.

This chain uses TRBV6-1 with TRBJ2-3; 8 bases are a match to TRBD2. Germline V gene sequence: CDR1 MNHNS, CDR2 SASEGT. The CDR3 is 15 amino acids. The junction had 10 bases not matched to a gene; V was cut back by 7 bases and J by 4 bases. Here the CDR3 reads CASNEDSGKADTQYF. DNA of the CDR3: TGTGCCAGCAACGAAGATAGCGGGAAGGCAGATACGCAGTATTTT.

V usage is TRBV29-1 and J usage is TRBJ2-2; no clear D gene. CDR1 is SQVTM, CDR2 ANQGSEA, per germline. CDR3 size: 13 residues. Trimming cost V 2 bases and J 6 bases, with 10 bases left between them. This CDR3 reads CSVETEDSGELFF. For the CDR3, the DNA is TGCAGCGTTGAAACCGAAGACTCCGGGGAGCTGTTTTTT.

The CDR3 region has the DNA TGTGCCAGCAGTCCAAGGGGGCACGAGCAGTACTTC. It specifies CASSPRGHEQYF. The V gene is TRBV28, the J gene TRBJ2-7; 7 bases line up with TRBD1. The V and J ends lost 5 bases and 5 bases, in that order; junction bases with no gene match: 3. The CDR3 consists of 12 residues. Germline V lookup: CDR1 MDHEN, CDR2 SYDVKM.

This rearrangement joins TRBV9 to TRBJ2-7; TRBD1 is a possible D gene (6 bases). V was cut by 0 bases and J by 7 bases, with 17 bases left in between. The CDR3 consists of 15 residues. Germline CDR1 reads SGDLS; CDR2 reads YYNGEE. CDR3 sequence (DNA): TGTGCCAGCAGCGTAGGGGGGCGAAATCTGGGGGAGCAGTACTTC. Its translation is CASSVGGRNLGEQYF.

J is TRBJ1-1 and V is TRBV5-1; D is unclear. Germline V gene data show CDR1 as SGHRS and CDR2 as YFSETQ. The CDR3 is 15 amino acids. The V gene lost 1 base and the J gene lost 3 bases, with 13 bases spanning the gap. Here the CDR3 reads CASSLYRVRDTEAFF. DNA of the CDR3: TGCGCCAGCAGCTTGTATAGAGTACGGGACACTGAAGCTTTCTTT. Using reference TRBV5-1 and TRBJ1-1 for the parts outside the CDR3, the full variable domain is KAGVTQTPRYLIKTRGQQVTLSCSPISGHRSVSWYQQTPGQGLQFLFEYFSETQRNKGNFPGRFSGRQFSNSRSEMNVSTLELGDSALYLCASSLYRVRDTEAFFGQGTRLTVV.

J is TRBJ2-1 and V is TRBV15; the D gene is possibly TRBD2 (5 bases). Trimming took 3 bases from V and 10 from J, leaving 13 bases between them. Germline-derived CDR1 and CDR2 are LNHNV and YYDKDF (reference sequence). CDR3 length: 13 amino acids. The CDR3 sequence is CATSSQGGDEQFF. The CDR3 DNA reads as TGTGCCACCAGCAGCCAAGGAGGTGACGAGCAGTTCTTC. Full variable domain (rest looked up from reference TRBV15 and TRBJ2-1): DAMVIQNPRYQVTQFGKPVTLSCSQTLNHNVMYWYQQKSSQAPKLLFHYYDKDFNNEADTPDNFQSRRPNTSFCFLDIRSPGLGDTAMYLCATSSQGGDEQFFGPGTRLTVL.

This clone was observed a handful of times. This chain joins TRBV6-5 and TRBJ2-3; the match to TRBD1 covers 8 bases. The V and J ends lost 5 bases and 4 bases, in that order; junction bases with no gene match: 8. CDR1 and CDR2 (germline): MNHEY, SVGAGI. This CDR3 contains 15 residues. CDR3 residues: CASSIAGTGPDTQYF. CDR3 bases: TGTGCCAGCAGTATCGCCGGGACAGGCCCAGATACGCAGTATTTT.

CDR3 region: CASSPTTGYNEQFF. The CDR3 DNA follows: TGCGCCAGCAGCCCTACCACAGGGTACAATGAGCAGTTCTTC. The chain combines TRBV5-1 with TRBJ2-1, with D perhaps TRBD1 (6 bases). Per the germline V gene, CDR1 is SGHRS and CDR2 is YFSETQ. Trimming left V 4 bases short and J 4 bases short, with 12 bases between. CDR3 length: 14 residues.

This sequence joins TRBV28 and TRBJ2-5, with D perhaps matching TRBD1 (7 bases). Deletions cut 8 bases from V and 4 bases from J, with 26 bases between. Germline CDR1 MDHEN, CDR2 SYDVKM. The CDR3 consists of 17 residues. The CDR3 protein is CASVETGRRIVGETQYF. DNA for the CDR3: TGTGCCAGCGTAGAGACAGGGAGGAGGATAGTCGGAGAGACCCAGTACTTC.

The gene calls are TRBV5-1 and TRBJ2-5, with D tentatively TRBD2 (6 bases). Germline CDR1 is SGHRS and CDR2 is YFSETQ. The CDR3 covers 17 residues. Trimming removed 4 bases at V and 3 bases at J, with 22 bases between. CDR3: CASSPTGTAGLKETQYF. The CDR3 DNA sequence: TGCGCCAGCAGCCCTACTGGGACTGCAGGACTAAAAGAGACCCAGTACTTC.

The chain combines TRBV5-1 with TRBJ1-2, with 7 nucleotides matching TRBD1. CDR3 length equals 15 residues. Unmatched junction bases numbered 9, after V lost 3 bases and J lost 4 bases. The germline CDR1 and CDR2 sequences are SGHRS and YFSETQ. In nucleotides, the CDR3 is TGCGCCAGCAGCTCATGGCCGGGACAGACCTATGGCTACACCTTC. It codes for CASSSWPGQTYGYTF.